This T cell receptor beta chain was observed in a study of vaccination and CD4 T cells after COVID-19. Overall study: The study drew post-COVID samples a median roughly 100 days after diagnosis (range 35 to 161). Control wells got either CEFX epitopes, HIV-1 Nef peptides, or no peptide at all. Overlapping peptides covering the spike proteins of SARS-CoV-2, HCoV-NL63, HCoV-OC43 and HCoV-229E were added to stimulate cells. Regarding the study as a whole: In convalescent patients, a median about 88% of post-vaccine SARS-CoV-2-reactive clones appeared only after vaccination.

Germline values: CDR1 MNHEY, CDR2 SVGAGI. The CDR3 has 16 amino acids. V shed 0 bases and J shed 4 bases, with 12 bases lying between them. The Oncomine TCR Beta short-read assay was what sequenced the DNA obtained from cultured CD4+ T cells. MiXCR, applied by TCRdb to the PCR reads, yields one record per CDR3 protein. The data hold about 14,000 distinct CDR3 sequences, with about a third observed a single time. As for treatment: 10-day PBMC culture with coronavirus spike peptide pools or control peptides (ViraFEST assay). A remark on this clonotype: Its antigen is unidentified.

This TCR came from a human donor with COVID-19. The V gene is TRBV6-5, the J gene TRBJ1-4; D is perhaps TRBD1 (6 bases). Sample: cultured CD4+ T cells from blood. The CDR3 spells CASSYSGARNNEKLFF. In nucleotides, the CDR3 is TGTGCCAGCAGTTACTCGGGGGCCAGGAATAATGAAAAACTGTTTTTT.